This T cell receptor (beta chain) originates from a study of T cells after yellow fever vaccination. Whole-study context: Fractions of limited cellularity were prepared by means of SMART-Seq v4 Ultra Low Input.

Study conclusions and caveats: Sorted repertoires could include abundant contaminating clonotypes from bulk cells. Subsequent booster samples again held most clones from primary vaccination (just under 98% CD4, roughly 88% CD8).

This clonotype was seen ten or more times. Its antigen is currently unknown. After removal of 1 base from V and 7 bases from J, the junction contained 2 bases not matched to a gene. The CDR3 is made up of 13 amino acids. The germline V gene encodes CDR1 SGHRS and CDR2 YFSETQ. 5'RACE template switching produced TCR cDNA carrying a universal primer site and UMIs. One entry per CDR3 protein results from TCRdb running MiXCR on the 5' RACE reads. The data contain roughly 180,000 distinct CDR3 sequences, 5.5% to 7.5% of them singletons. The gene calls are TRBV5-1 and TRBJ1-1, with TRBD1 identical over 9 bases. The origin of this receptor is a man younger than 35 who received the YFV17D yellow fever vaccine. Specimen: CD4+ T cells sorted from PBMCs, collected on the day of the first yellow fever vaccination. CDR3 protein: CASSLTGGLEAFF. The CDR3 nucleotides are TGCGCCAGCAGCTTGACAGGGGGCCTTGAAGCTTTCTTT.